The present T cell receptor beta chain was sequenced within a study of CD8 T cells in Susac syndrome. Study-level findings and limits: The study acknowledged a relatively small number of individuals in its TCR sequencing and HLA analysis.

An amount of RNA that ranged from about 0.45 to 1 ug was reverse transcribed with random hexamers. With immunoSEQ multiplex PCR, TCR beta CDR3 was amplified across 54 Vbeta and 13 Jbeta. TCRdb ran MiXCR on the immunoSEQ multiplex PCR reads and lists one entry per CDR3 protein. The data contain 200,000 to 250,000 distinct CDR3 sequences, nearly 97% of them singletons. For this clonotype: The antigen is undetermined.

CDR3 length equals 14 residues. The junction had 8 bases not matched to a gene; V was cut back by 7 bases and J by 1 base. CDR1 is SQVTM and CDR2 is ANQGSEA in the germline V gene. FACS enriched CD8+ TEMRA cells, while bulk CD8+ and CD4+ were negatively isolated. This TCR was sampled from a human donor with multiple sclerosis. The sequenced sample consisted of CD4+ T cells from PBMCs. The chain employs TRBV29-1 and TRBJ2-7; 9 bases agree with TRBD2. DNA of the CDR3: TGCAGCGCTCAACGGCGGGAGGGATCCTACGAGCAGTACTTC. This encodes CSAQRREGSYEQYF.